Sequencing of this TCR beta chain was carried out in a study of blood T cell repertoires in COVID-19. Study-wide background: The origin of the acute and convalescent COVID-19 samples was the United States, Italy and Spain. The cDNA or gDNA used as material had been derived from T cells, B-cell-depleted T cells, or PBMCs.

Original handling: Reference gene primer amplification yielded estimated nucleated cell counts. Sequencing used immunoSEQ multiplex PCR; TCRdb keeps in-frame clones, though not all of them. D and trimming come from the DNA, and the V and J calls and clone size come from that table. The table has roughly 150,000 clones, approximately 78% seen once. CDR1 and CDR2 (germline): MGHRA, YSYEKL. The CDR3 runs to 14 residues. Concerning this clone itself: Relative to the germline gene, one junction end is altered; a read error may explain this.

The TCR was taken from a woman over 75 with acute or convalescent COVID-19. The chain combines TRBV4-1 with TRBJ1-1; D is possibly TRBD1 (5 bases). The source material was peripheral blood. CDR3 bases: TGCGCCAGCAGCAAAGACAGAATGAACACTGAAGCTTTCTTT. Its protein product is CASSKDRMNTEAFF.